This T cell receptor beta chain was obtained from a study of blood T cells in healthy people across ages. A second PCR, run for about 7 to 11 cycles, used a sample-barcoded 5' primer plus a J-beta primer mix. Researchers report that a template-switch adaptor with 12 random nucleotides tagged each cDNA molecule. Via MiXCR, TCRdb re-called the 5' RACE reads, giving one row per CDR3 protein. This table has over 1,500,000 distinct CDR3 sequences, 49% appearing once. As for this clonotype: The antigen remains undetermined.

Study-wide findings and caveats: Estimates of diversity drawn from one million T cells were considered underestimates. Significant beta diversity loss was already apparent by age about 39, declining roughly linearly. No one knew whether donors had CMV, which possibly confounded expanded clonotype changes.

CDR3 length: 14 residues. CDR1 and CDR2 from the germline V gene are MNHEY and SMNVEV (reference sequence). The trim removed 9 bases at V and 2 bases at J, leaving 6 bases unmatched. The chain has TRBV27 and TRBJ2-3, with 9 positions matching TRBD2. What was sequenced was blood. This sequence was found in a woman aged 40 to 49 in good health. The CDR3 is CASRRGGVTDTQYF. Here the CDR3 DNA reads TGTGCCAGTCGTCGCGGGGGGGTCACAGATACGCAGTATTTT.